The rows below give T cell receptor beta chains drawn from one sample of a study of identical twins. From the 5' RACE reads, TCRdb called clonotypes with MiXCR, one entry per CDR3 protein. The sample records 520,000 or so distinct CDR3 sequences, roughly a fifth being singletons. The same data also contributed to another study, on T cells expressing NK-cell markers.

Sequencing used CD4+ T cells sorted from blood. The receptors were gathered from a woman in her late teens or twenties in good health. Each CDR3 is given with its conserved first and last residue. A D gene is named only where the DNA matches it firmly. Size is stated for part of the rows, as once, few or many counts, or as a class when the clone is expanded.

cdr3_aa,cdr3_nt,clone_size,j_call,v_call,d_call
CASREGTGGWDEQFF,TGTGCCAGCAGAGAAGGGACAGGGGGCTGGGATGAGCAGTTCTTC,.,TRBJ2-1,TRBV2,TRBD1
CSAQRQGRNYEQYF,TGCAGCGCCCAACGACAGGGGCGAAACTACGAGCAGTACTTC,.,TRBJ2-7,TRBV20-1,TRBD1
CASSQASRGQYF,TGTGCCAGCAGCCAAGCTTCCCGGGGGCAGTATTTT,few,TRBJ2-3,TRBV3-1,.
CASSTEGGTSPHNEQFF,TGTGCCAGCAGTACCGAAGGTGGGACTAGCCCCCACAATGAGCAGTTCTTC,.,TRBJ2-1,TRBV6-8,TRBD2
CASSLRGQERNTIYF,TGTGCCAGCAGCCTAAGAGGACAGGAACGAAACACCATATATTTT,.,TRBJ1-3,TRBV11-3,TRBD1
CSARLAGAKNIQYF,TGCAGTGCTAGACTAGCGGGAGCCAAAAACATTCAGTACTTC,.,TRBJ2-4,TRBV20-1,TRBD2
CSVDRDISEAFF,TGCAGCGTCGACAGGGATATTTCTGAAGCTTTCTTT,few,TRBJ1-1,TRBV29-1,TRBD1
CASSPLTVTSGGTQETQYF,TGTGCCAGCAGCCCGCTCACTGTGACTAGCGGGGGGACCCAAGAGACCCAGTACTTC,once,TRBJ2-5,TRBV7-3,TRBD2
CASSLQAPPYNEQFF,TGTGCCAGCAGTTTACAGGCACCTCCTTACAATGAGCAGTTCTTC,.,TRBJ2-1,TRBV12-3/TRBV12-4,.
CASSITHREAYEQYF,TGCGCCAGCAGCATAACGCACAGGGAAGCCTACGAGCAGTACTTC,.,TRBJ2-7,TRBV5-1,.
CASSQGSRGVETQYF,TGCGCCAGCAGCCAAGGGAGTAGAGGGGTTGAGACCCAGTACTTC,few,TRBJ2-5,TRBV4-3,.
CSARSRNRQQFF,TGCAGTGCTAGATCCAGGAATCGTCAGCAGTTCTTC,.,TRBJ2-1,TRBV20-1,.
CASSFGGPEAFF,TGTGCCAGCAGTTTCGGGGGGCCGGAAGCTTTCTTT,many,TRBJ1-1,TRBV12-3/TRBV12-4,.
CASSIATPSYNEQFF,TGTGCCAGCAGTATAGCTACCCCCTCCTACAATGAGCAGTTCTTC,few,TRBJ2-1,TRBV6-2/TRBV6-3,.
CASSQSGGKHEQFF,TGTGCCAGCAGCCAGAGTGGGGGTAAGCATGAGCAGTTCTTC,.,TRBJ2-1,TRBV3-1,.
CASSLGPGDTQYF,TGTGCCAGCAGCTTAGGACCGGGGGATACGCAGTATTTT,.,TRBJ2-3,TRBV7-9,.
CSTPAGGFNEQYF,TGCAGTACTCCAGCAGGGGGTTTTAACGAGCAGTACTTC,.,TRBJ2-7,TRBV20-1,TRBD1